This T cell receptor beta chain emerged from a study of CD8 T cells in ankylosing spondylitis. Study-wide points: The study identified a TCR beta motif of roughly eight highly homologous variants that appeared characteristic of ankylosing spondylitis blood. The clones that were linked to disease were reported to be significantly enriched in matched synovial fluid samples from ankylosing spondylitis patients.

Germline CDR1 is DFQATT and CDR2 is SNEGSKA (reference sequence). The CDR3 consists of 13 residues. Trimming stripped 2 bases from V and 1 base from J, with 5 bases between. This clonotype was seen more than once but under ten times. Its antigen is unidentified. The TCR beta libraries were generated through quantitative 5'-RACE incorporating molecular barcodes. A single record per CDR3 protein comes from TCRdb applying MiXCR to the 5' RACE reads. The sample yields about 350,000 distinct CDR3 sequences, 20% to 25% seen once. The TCR was taken from a male donor with ankylosing spondylitis or in good health (not recorded which). The chain recombines TRBV20-1 with TRBJ2-2; D is perhaps TRBD1 (5 bases). The sequencing sample was made of blood, either unsorted or a sorted T cell fraction (not recorded which). The CDR3 sequence: CSARQGNTGELFF. CDR3 DNA sequence: TGCAGTGCTAGACAGGGGAACACCGGGGAGCTGTTTTTT.